The source of this T cell receptor (beta chain) is a study of cytomegalovirus exposure and HLA in healthy donors. General study findings and limits: Researchers reported in a later analysis that common viral pathogens appeared linked to several top clusters.

Use of 60 Vbeta and 13 Jbeta primers characterized the PCR. Only in-frame clones appear in the TCRdb table, and some are missing; sequencing was by immunoSEQ multiplex PCR. The top ten clones hold roughly 1.9% of a sample with 200,000 to 250,000 clones, about 75% of them seen once. This clone showed up just a few times. What it binds is unknown. The ends were cut back, 1 base at V and 2 bases at J, with 12 bases in the middle. The CDR3 contains 16 residues. Germline CDR1 is SGHVS and CDR2 is FQNEAQ. The chain carries TRBV7-8 and TRBJ2-1; perhaps TRBD2 as D (6 bases). This receptor was identified in a man between 18 and 35 years old in good health and CMV-seronegative. Sequenced material: PBMCs. Here the CDR3 DNA reads TGTGCCAGCAGCTTAGGGCGACTAGTTGCCTACAATGAGCAGTTCTTC. Translating gives CASSLGRLVAYNEQFF.